This T cell receptor (beta chain) was sequenced during a study of T cells in Graves' hyperthyroidism and ophthalmopathy. V shed 2 bases and J shed 9 bases, with 11 bases lying between them. This CDR3 is built from 12 residues. Per the germline V gene, CDR1 is GTSNPN and CDR2 is SVGIG (reference sequence). Study-level findings and limits: Ophthalmopathy cases were set apart from stable hyperthyroidism by a 13 V-J model. Expanded thyroid clonotypes (above 0.001) were mostly also found in blood.

TCR beta CDR3 region amplification was performed from RNA transcripts. First-round RT-PCR with HTBI primers amplified the TCR CDR3 region. TCRdb independently ran MiXCR on the multiplex PCR reads; one entry per CDR3 protein. Among roughly 560,000 distinct CDR3 sequences listed, 14% to 15% were seen once. Ophthalmopathy cases met thresholds of Clinical Activity Score at least 3, NOSPECS grade at least 4 and duration under 3 months. A roughly 9.7 ml volume of fresh peripheral blood provided the PBMCs. Many counts were recorded for this clonotype. Its antigen is still unknown. This sequence joins TRBV30 and TRBJ1-5; D unresolved. Sequencing was performed on blood. This sequence originates from a woman aged 40 to 50 with Graves' ophthalmopathy. Here the CDR3 DNA reads TGTGCCTGGAGTCTCGGGAATGGGCCCCAGCATTTT. As protein: CAWSLGNGPQHF.